This T cell receptor beta chain was retrieved from a study of human T cells and chemical hapten exposure. This clonotype was counted many times. This CDR3 comprises 16 residues. Per the germline V gene, CDR1 is KGHSH and CDR2 is LQKENI. After removal of 4 bases from V and 3 bases from J, the junction contained 12 bases not matched to a gene. Indicated time point: patch test 1, 2 weeks after DPC sensitization. As to treatment: therapeutic diphenylcyclopropenone sensitization with weekly scalp DPC. The authors extracted total RNA from unfractionated whole blood. TCRdb recomputed calls from the RACE reads with MiXCR, one row per CDR3 protein. The data contain around 44,000 distinct CDR3 sequences, approximately 3.6% of them seen just once; the ten biggest clones take up more than 25%.

The clonotype originates from a man aged 45-60 years with alopecia areata. Some clones in this sample may be carry-over from other donors' samples. Source: whole blood, taken in connection with sensitization to the hapten diphenylcyclopropenone (DPC). The rearrangement joins TRBV18 to TRBJ2-7, with 7 bases identical to TRBD2. In DNA form, the CDR3 reads TGTGCCAGCTCACGCGAAGCCGGGACTACCTTCTACGAGCAGTACTTC. Translation: CASSREAGTTFYEQYF.